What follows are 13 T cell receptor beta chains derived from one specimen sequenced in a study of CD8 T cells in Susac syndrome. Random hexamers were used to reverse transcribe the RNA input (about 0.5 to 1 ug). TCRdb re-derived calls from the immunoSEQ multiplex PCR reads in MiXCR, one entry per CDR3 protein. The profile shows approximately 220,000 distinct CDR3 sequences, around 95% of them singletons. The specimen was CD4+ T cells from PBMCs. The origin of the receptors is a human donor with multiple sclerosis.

The CDR3, as DNA: TGTGCCAGCAGCGCGGGACCGATCTACGAGCAGTACTTC. Encoded protein: CASSAGPIYEQYF. The chain joins TRBV7-8 to TRBJ2-7, with D perhaps matching TRBD2 (6 bases). The germline V gene has CDR1 SGHVS and CDR2 FQNEAQ. The CDR3 has 13 amino acids. Trimming removed 5 bases from V and 3 bases from J, with 11 bases in between.

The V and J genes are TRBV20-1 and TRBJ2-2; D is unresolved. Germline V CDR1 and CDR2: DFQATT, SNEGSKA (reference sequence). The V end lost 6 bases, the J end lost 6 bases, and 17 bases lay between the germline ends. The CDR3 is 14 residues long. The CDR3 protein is CSARKGQLPGELFF. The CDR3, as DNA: TGCAGTGCCCGAAAGGGTCAGCTCCCCGGGGAGCTGTTTTTT.

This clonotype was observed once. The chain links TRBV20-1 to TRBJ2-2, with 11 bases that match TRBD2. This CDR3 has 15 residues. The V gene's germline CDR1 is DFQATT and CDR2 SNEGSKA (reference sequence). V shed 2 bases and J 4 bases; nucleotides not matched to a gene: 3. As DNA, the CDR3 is TGCAGTGCTAGAACTAGCGGGGGAAGCACCGGGGAGCTGTTTTTT. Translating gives CSARTSGGSTGELFF.

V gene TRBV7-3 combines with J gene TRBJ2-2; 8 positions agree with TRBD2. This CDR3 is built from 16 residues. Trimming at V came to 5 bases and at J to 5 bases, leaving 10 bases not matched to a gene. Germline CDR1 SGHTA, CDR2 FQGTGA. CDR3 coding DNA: TGTGCCAGCAGCGCCCTGAGAGCGGGGGTGACCGGGGAGCTGTTTTTT. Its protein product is CASSALRAGVTGELFF.

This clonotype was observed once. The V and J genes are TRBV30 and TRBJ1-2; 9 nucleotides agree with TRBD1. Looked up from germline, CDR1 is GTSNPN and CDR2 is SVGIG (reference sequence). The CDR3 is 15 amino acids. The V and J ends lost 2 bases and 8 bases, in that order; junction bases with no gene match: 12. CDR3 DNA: TGTGCCTGGAGTTCCTGGACAGGGGAAGTTCTAGGCTACACCTTC. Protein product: CAWSSWTGEVLGYTF.

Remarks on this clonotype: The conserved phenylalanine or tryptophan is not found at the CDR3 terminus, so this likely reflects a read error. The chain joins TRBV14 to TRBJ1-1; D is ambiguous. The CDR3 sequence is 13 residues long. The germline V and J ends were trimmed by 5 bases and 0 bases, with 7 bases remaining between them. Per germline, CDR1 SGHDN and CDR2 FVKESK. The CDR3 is CASSGGLNTEAFL. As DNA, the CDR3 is TGTGCCAGCAGCGGAGGGCTGAACACTGAAGCTTTCCTT.

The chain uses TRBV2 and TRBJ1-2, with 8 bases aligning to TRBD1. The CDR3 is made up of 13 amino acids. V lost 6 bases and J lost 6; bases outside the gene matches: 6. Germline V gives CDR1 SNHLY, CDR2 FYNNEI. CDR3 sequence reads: CASRGGQGNGYTF. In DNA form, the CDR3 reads TGTGCCAGCAGGGGTGGACAGGGAAATGGCTACACCTTC.

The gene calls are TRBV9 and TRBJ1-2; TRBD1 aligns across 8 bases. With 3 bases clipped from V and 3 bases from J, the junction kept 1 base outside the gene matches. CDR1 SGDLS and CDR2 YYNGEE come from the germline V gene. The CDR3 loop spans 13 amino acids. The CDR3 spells CASSGQGYYGYTF. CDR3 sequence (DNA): TGTGCCAGCAGCGGACAGGGGTACTATGGCTACACCTTC.

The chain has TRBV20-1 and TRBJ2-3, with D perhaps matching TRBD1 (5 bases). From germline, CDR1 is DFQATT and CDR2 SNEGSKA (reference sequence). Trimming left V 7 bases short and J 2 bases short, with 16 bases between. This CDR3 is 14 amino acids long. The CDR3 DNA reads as TGCAGTGGGACCCCAGGGTACGACACAGATACGCAGTATTTT. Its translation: CSGTPGYDTDTQYF.

In DNA form, the CDR3 reads TGTGCCAGCAGCCGCGCCGACAGGAACACTGAAGCTTTCTTT. The encoded protein is CASSRADRNTEAFF. This chain joins TRBV3-1 and TRBJ1-1; D may be TRBD1 (5 bases). The CDR3 spans 14 residues. Germline loops: CDR1 LGHDT, CDR2 YNNKEL (reference sequence). With 4 bases removed from V and 1 base from J, the gap between germline ends came to 10 bases. The full variable domain, completed using reference TRBV3-1 and TRBJ1-1, is DTAVSQTPKYLVTQMGNDKSIKCEQNLGHDTMYWYKQDSKKFLKIMFSYNNKELIINETVPNRFSPKSPDKAHLNLHINSLELGDSAVYFCASSRADRNTEAFFGQGTRLTVV.

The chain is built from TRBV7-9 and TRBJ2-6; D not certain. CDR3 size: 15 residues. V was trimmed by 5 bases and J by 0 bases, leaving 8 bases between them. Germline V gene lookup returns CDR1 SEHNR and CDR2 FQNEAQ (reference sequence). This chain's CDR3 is CASSPGLSGANVLTF. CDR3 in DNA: TGTGCCAGCAGCCCCGGGCTCTCTGGGGCCAACGTCCTGACTTTC.

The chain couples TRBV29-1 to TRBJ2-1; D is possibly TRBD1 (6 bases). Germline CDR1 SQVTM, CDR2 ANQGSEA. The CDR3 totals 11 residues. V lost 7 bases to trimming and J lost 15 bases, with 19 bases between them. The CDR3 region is CSGVTGTRTFF. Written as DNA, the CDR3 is TGCAGCGGCGTAACCGGGACACGGACGTTCTTC.

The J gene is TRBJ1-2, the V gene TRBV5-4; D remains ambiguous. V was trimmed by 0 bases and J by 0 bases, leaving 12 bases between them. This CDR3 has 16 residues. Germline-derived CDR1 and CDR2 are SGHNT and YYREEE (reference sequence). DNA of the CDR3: TGTGCCAGCAGCTTGGGGGCGGGAGGAGCTAACTATGGCTACACCTTC. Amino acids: CASSLGAGGANYGYTF.